One and the same sample provided the 19 T cell receptor beta chains below, sequenced in a study of GPR56 and killer-like receptors on CD4 memory cells. Five CD4+ populations, defined by killer cell lectin-like receptor and GPR56 markers, were sorted by FACS. TCRdb derives one entry per CDR3 protein from the reads, leaving out DNA. This table lists around 2,000 distinct CDR3 sequences. The source material was memory CD4+ T cells from blood. These receptors were obtained from a human donor in good health.

This chain joins TRBV29-1 and TRBJ1-1. Germline V CDR1 and CDR2: SQVTM, ANQGSEA. CDR3 length: 13 residues. The CDR3 sequence is CSVEMTVHTEAFF.

Frequency places this clonotype as medium-sized. The CDR3 spells CASSLDPGLTSGYTF. J is TRBJ1-2 and V is TRBV5-5. This CDR3 is 15 amino acids long. Germline V gene sequence: CDR1 SGHKS, CDR2 YYEKEE (reference sequence).

This clonotype shows up as medium-sized by frequency. The J gene is TRBJ1-5, the V gene TRBV6-6. Germline values: CDR1 MNHNY, CDR2 SVGAGI (reference sequence). The CDR3 contains 16 residues. The chain's CDR3 is CASSYNGVVGNQPQHF.

The CDR3 region is CASSLGAGYGYTF. The chain links TRBV11-2 to TRBJ1-2; TCRdb designates TRBD1, a call that cannot be tested without DNA. This CDR3 is 13 amino acids long. The germline CDR1 and CDR2 sequences are SGHAT and FQNNGV.

In terms of frequency, this clonotype is medium-sized (0.01 to 0.1%). The CDR3 spells CASSTRGTNEKLFF. The chain uses TRBV6-2 or TRBV6-3 and TRBJ1-4; TCRdb names TRBD1, which stays unverified in the absence of DNA. The CDR3 length is 14 residues. Germline CDR1 MNHEY, CDR2 SVGEGT.

This chain's CDR3 is CASSLGLHWGGPPGSGANVLTF. The rearrangement uses TRBV5-5 and TRBJ2-6; without DNA, the TCRdb call of TRBD1 cannot be checked. The germline CDR1 and CDR2 sequences are SGHKS and YYEKEE (reference sequence). This CDR3 region has 22 residues. Variable domain in full (rest from reference TRBV5-5 and TRBJ2-6): DAGVTQSPTHLIKTRGQQVTLRCSPISGHKSVSWYQQVLGQGPQFIFQYYEKEERGRGNFPDRFSARQFPNYSSELNVNALLLGDSALYLCASSLGLHWGGPPGSGANVLTFGAGSRLTVL.

Frequency places this clonotype as medium-sized. The chain uses TRBV18 and TRBJ2-3. CDR1 is KGHSH, CDR2 LQKENI, per germline. CDR3 size: 16 residues. CDR3 region: CASSFSHREATDTQYF.

By frequency, this clonotype is medium-sized. This chain uses TRBV7-9 with TRBJ2-1; without DNA, the TCRdb call of TRBD2 cannot be checked. CDR1 is SEHNR, CDR2 FQNEAQ, per germline (reference sequence). This CDR3 region has 16 residues. The CDR3 here is CASSLDERGINNEQFF.

The chain recombines TRBV18 with TRBJ1-1; the TCRdb D gene call, TRBD1, has no DNA to confirm it. Looked up from germline, CDR1 is KGHSH and CDR2 is LQKENI. The CDR3 runs to 16 residues. The CDR3 region is CASSPPPGQGLTEAFF.

Considering frequency, this clonotype is medium-sized. V is TRBV18 and J is TRBJ1-4. The CDR3 length is 13 residues. In germline, CDR1 is KGHSH, CDR2 LQKENI. The CDR3 loop reads CASSREEGLKLFF.

CDR3 residues: CASRTAGGRTDTQYF. The chain couples TRBV2 to TRBJ2-3; the TRBD2 assignment by TCRdb is unverifiable without DNA. The CDR3 runs 15 residues. CDR1 is SNHLY and CDR2 is FYNNEI in the germline V gene.

Considering frequency, this clonotype is medium-sized. The chain recombines TRBV6-5 with TRBJ1-3; TCRdb indicates TRBD1, and absent DNA this call remains unverified. The germline V gene has CDR1 MNHEY and CDR2 SVGAGI. The CDR3 totals 18 residues. CDR3 region: CASSYSMLRKGSGNTIYF.

The chain joins TRBV20-1 to TRBJ1-2; TCRdb reports TRBD1, a call that lacks DNA to check it against. The CDR3 runs to 15 residues. Per the germline V gene, CDR1 is DFQATT and CDR2 is SNEGSKA (reference sequence). The CDR3 loop is CSASAQEGANYGYTF.

Frequency places this clonotype as large. This rearrangement joins TRBV6-2 or TRBV6-3 to TRBJ1-2; the D gene TCRdb calls, TRBD1, cannot be checked with no DNA. Germline lookup yields CDR1 MNHEY and CDR2 SVGEGT. The CDR3 sequence is 14 residues long. The CDR3 loop is CASSYARQGFGYTF.

Its frequency marks this clonotype as medium-sized. The V and J genes are TRBV7-9 and TRBJ1-1; with no DNA, the TCRdb D assignment of TRBD1 cannot be verified. Germline V gene sequence: CDR1 SEHNR, CDR2 FQNEAQ (reference sequence). This CDR3 is built from 13 residues. CDR3 protein: CASSLNYRDQAFF.

This clonotype is called medium-sized (0.01 to 0.1%) based on its frequency. The chain recombines TRBV15 with TRBJ1-2. This CDR3 has 14 amino acids. Germline CDR1 reads LNHNV; CDR2 reads YYDKDF (reference sequence). The CDR3 loop reads CATSRVDGVYGYTF. Combining the CDR3 with reference TRBV15 and TRBJ1-2 gives the whole variable domain DAMVIQNPRYQVTQFGKPVTLSCSQTLNHNVMYWYQQKSSQAPKLLFHYYDKDFNNEADTPDNFQSRRPNTSFCFLDIRSPGLGDTAMYLCATSRVDGVYGYTFGSGTRLTVV.

This clonotype counts as medium-sized by frequency. The chain recombines TRBV9 with TRBJ1-2; TCRdb reports TRBD1, a call that lacks DNA to check it against. The CDR3 runs to 16 residues. Germline V gene data show CDR1 as SGDLS and CDR2 as YYNGEE. CDR3 in amino acids: CASSPSLGQTNYGYTF.

The chain employs TRBV20-1 and TRBJ1-2. CDR3 size: 14 residues. The V gene's germline CDR1 is DFQATT and CDR2 SNEGSKA (reference sequence). CDR3 in amino acids: CSARVGRELAGYTF.

This clonotype ranks as medium-sized in terms of frequency. This chain links TRBV11-3 with TRBJ1-4; TCRdb's D call of TRBD1 is untestable without DNA. This CDR3 has 12 amino acids. CDR1 is SGHNT, CDR2 YENEEA, per germline. The CDR3 sequence is CASSPGAEKLFF. The full variable domain, its missing parts supplied by reference TRBV11-3 and TRBJ1-4, is EAGVVQSPRYKIIEKKQPVAFWCNPISGHNTLYWYLQNLGQGPELLIRYENEEAVDDSQLPKDRFSAERLKGVDSTLKIQPAELGDSAVYLCASSPGAEKLFFGSGTQLSVL.